The present TCR beta chain was sequenced within a study of human T cells and chemical hapten exposure (dated by TCRdb to the early 2020s). Study-wide context: For sensitization, 2% DPC in acetone was applied to an approximately 2 cm by approximately 2 cm area of upper inner arm skin. Throughout the approximately 24-week study period, patients were also given weekly therapeutic DPC doses on the scalp. Patch testing was done on the upper back using Finn chambers containing 0.01% DPC, and results were scored after 6 days according to International Contact Dermatitis Research Group standards. The patient cohort, mostly female, included alopecia areata with under or over 50% scalp involvement, alopecia totalis and alopecia universalis. Libraries were pooled for sequencing, and per-sample TCR yields varied mainly because of small differences in library volumes within the pool. In alopecia patients, the study followed how the peripheral blood TCR repertoire changed in vivo over primary and secondary sensitization to diphenylcyclopropenone (DPC), a hapten. Blood was sampled from patients pre-sensitization (week 0) and at 2, 6 and about 24 weeks after DPC sensitization. Twenty-nine alopecia patients gave blood for TCR sequencing at one to four time points (pre-sensitization, 2, 6 and 24 weeks). Study-wide findings and limitations: DPC sensitization did not change the number of TCRs with a frequency above 1 in 1000, and there was no evidence of changes in global repertoire structure. Compared with pre-sensitization or healthy control sets, expanded TCRs formed significantly more large CDR3 similarity clusters, which is consistent with antigen-driven responses. After repeated subsampling, changes were observed in the strength of the expansion versus patch-test correlation and in the threshold at which the correlation became significant. All patients had alopecia, a presumed autoimmune disease, so their immune response might differ from that of healthy individuals. The number of PT1 expanded TCRs positively correlated with patch test score, significant at thresholds 8, 16 and 32 but not 4.

Trimming removed 7 bases from V and 2 bases from J; the gene matches leave 3 bases unexplained. CDR1 SNHLY and CDR2 FYNNEI are derived from the germline V gene. Including the terminal cysteine and phenylalanine, the CDR3 comprises 15 residues. CDR3 DNA only is kept here, 45 bases in frame from base 1. The method behind the library was RACE. Sequenced on a NextSeq 500. Library preparation attached unique molecular identifiers to individual cDNA molecules for quantitative, reproducible TCR counting. For every blood RNA sample, sequencing covered both the TCR alpha and TCR beta chains. From the authors' description of their analysis: Samples had a median of about 96,000 TCRs, with a range from roughly 23,224 to 700,000. V, J and CDR3 annotation of the TCR reads was performed with the Decombinator software suite. To make PS versus PT1 abundance plots, every sample was subsampled to the same number of TCRs (28,000). TCRs were defined as expanded if absent before sensitization and observed at least eight times at the 2-week time point. Starting from the raw public reads, TCRdb applied fastp trimming at Q25, assembled clones with MiXCR and retained in-frame beta chains. Each CDR3 protein gets just one entry, which takes the most common genes and DNA from the rows behind it. For this entry, the V and J calls and clone size follow TCRdb and not the study's own pipeline. Counted in this sample were over 65,000 distinct CDR3 sequences; approximately 12% of them appeared once. Jointly, the top ten make up approximately 4.4% of the sample.

Sample time point, as interpreted from the label and publication: patch test 1, 2 weeks after DPC sensitization. The treatment or condition label of this sample denotes: therapeutic diphenylcyclopropenone sensitization with weekly scalp DPC. Blood at each patch-test visit was drawn before the patch test was applied. Eligible patients were aged 18 to 70, diagnosed with alopecia, deemed suitable for DPC therapy, and excluded if pregnant. Unfractionated whole blood was collected in Tempus Blood RNA tubes, and total RNA was extracted from that blood. This clonotype was seen only a few times. It has no known antigen specificity. No per-base quality is available; no much larger clone lies one base away.

Recombination joined TRBV2 with TRBJ2-3, with TRBD2 matching 13 junction bases. The origin of this receptor is a woman aged 45-65 years with alopecia areata. Some clones in this sample may be carry-over from other donors' samples. This material consisted of whole blood, taken in connection with sensitization to the hapten diphenylcyclopropenone (DPC). The nucleotide sequence is TGTGCCAGCAAGGGGACTAGCGGGGTCACAGATACGCAGTATTTT. Protein translation: CASKGTSGVTDTQYF.